A selection of T cell receptor beta chains follows, all from one sample in a study of T cells in pancreatic ductal adenocarcinoma. The data were produced by immunoSEQ multiplex PCR, yet TCRdb's version contains in-frame clones alone and is incomplete. The sample comprises some 9,400 clones, approximately 67% of which are singletons, and 27% rests with the top ten. Source material: pancreatic tumor tissue. These receptors were taken from a human donor with pancreatic ductal adenocarcinoma. CDR3s include the opening cysteine and the closing phenylalanine or tryptophan. The D gene is left open where the match is weak. The listing skips clone size in some rows; elsewhere it reads once, few, many or a size class.

>.|TRBJ1-1|TRBV18|.
CASSPAAGPRDTEAFF
TGTGCCAGCTCACCAGCGGCAGGCCCTAGGGACACTGAAGCTTTCTTT
>few|TRBJ1-6|TRBV19|.
CASRSESSYNSPLHF
TGTGCCAGTAGGTCGGAGAGCTCCTATAATTCACCCCTCCACTTT
>.|TRBJ2-2|TRBV2|TRBD1
CASGDRGTGELFF
TGTGCCAGCGGCGACAGGGGCACCGGGGAGCTGTTTTTT
>.|TRBJ2-5|TRBV30|TRBD2
CALTGLAGRQETQYF
TGTGCTCTCACGGGACTAGCGGGACGGCAAGAGACCCAGTACTTC
>.|TRBJ2-1|TRBV9|TRBD2
CASSVDLGIAAGGYSNEQFF
TGTGCCAGCAGCGTAGATCTGGGGATTGCGGCGGGAGGCTACTCCAATGAGCAGTTCTTC
>.|TRBJ2-5|TRBV27|TRBD2
CASSLSGLADASLQETQYF
TGTGCCAGCAGTTTATCGGGACTAGCGGACGCCAGTCTCCAAGAGACCCAGTACTTC
>few|TRBJ2-1|TRBV7-9|TRBD2
CASSQPSGRYSYNEQFF
TGTGCCAGCAGCCAACCTAGCGGGAGGTACTCCTACAATGAGCAGTTCTTC
>.|TRBJ2-3|TRBV7-9|.
CASNPTDYSTDTQYF
TGTGCCAGCAACCCAACGGACTACTCTACAGATACGCAGTATTTT
>few|TRBJ1-2|TRBV19|TRBD1
CASSILDRTYGYTF
TGTGCCAGTAGTATCCTGGACAGGACCTATGGCTACACCTTC
>.|TRBJ2-1|TRBV19|TRBD1
CASRAYTGDSNEQFF
TGTGCCAGTCGGGCTTACACAGGGGATAGCAATGAGCAGTTCTTC
>once|TRBJ2-1|TRBV19|TRBD2
CASRKASGYNEQFF
TGTGCCAGTAGGAAGGCTAGCGGCTACAATGAGCAGTTCTTC
>.|TRBJ1-6|TRBV30|.
CASAPKGNSPLHF
TGTGCCTCCGCGCCGAAGGGGAATTCACCCCTCCACTTT
>medium-sized|TRBJ1-4|TRBV5-1|.
CASSWTVNEKLFF
TGCGCCAGCAGCTGGACAGTTAATGAAAAACTGTTTTTT
>few|TRBJ2-7|TRBV6-5|TRBD2
CASSYPDPSGTYEQYF
TGTGCCAGCAGTTACCCCGATCCTAGCGGGACCTACGAGCAGTACTTC
>.|TRBJ2-5|TRBV18|TRBD1
CASSPRQGGPQAQYF
TGTGCCAGCTCACCTCGACAGGGGGGTCCGCAAGCCCAGTACTTC
>.|TRBJ2-1|TRBV5-1|.
CASSDSGNEQFF
TGCGCCAGCAGCGATAGTGGGAATGAGCAGTTCTTC
>.|TRBJ1-1|TRBV6-1|TRBD1
CASSPNPDRAEAFF
TGTGCCAGCAGCCCGAACCCGGACAGGGCTGAAGCTTTCTTT
>.|TRBJ1-5|TRBV30|.
CAWNRVNQPQHF
TGTGCCTGGAACAGGGTCAATCAGCCCCAGCATTTT
>few|TRBJ2-3|TRBV4-2|.
CASSQEFPGVDTQYF
TGTGCCAGCAGCCAAGAGTTTCCGGGGGTAGATACGCAGTATTTT
>.|TRBJ2-1|TRBV4-2|.
CASSFTYEQFF
TGTGCCAGCAGCTTCACGTATGAGCAGTTCTTC
>.|TRBJ2-5|TRBV6-6|.
CASGGIETQYF
TGTGCCAGCGGGGGAATTGAGACCCAGTACTTC
>.|TRBJ1-4|TRBV21-1|.
CASSKGTATTNEKLFF
TGTGCCAGCAGCAAAGGGACAGCAACAACTAATGAAAAACTGTTTTTT
>.|TRBJ2-5|TRBV5-5|.
CASSPGAGAGETQYF
TGTGCCAGCAGCCCCGGGGCAGGGGCAGGGGAGACCCAGTACTTC
>.|TRBJ2-7|TRBV18|TRBD1
CASSSGQGTFGQYF
TGTGCCAGCTCAAGCGGACAGGGGACCTTTGGGCAGTACTTC
>.|TRBJ2-1|TRBV15|.
CATSRAVGEQFF
TGTGCCACCAGCAGAGCGGTAGGTGAGCAGTTCTTC
>.|TRBJ1-2|TRBV7-8|TRBD1
CASSLGTGNGYTF
TGTGCCAGCAGCCTCGGGACAGGGAATGGCTACACCTTC
>once|TRBJ2-1|TRBV6-5|TRBD2
CASSPSGLAGNEQFF
TGTGCCAGCAGCCCTTCGGGACTAGCGGGCAATGAGCAGTTCTTC
>few|TRBJ1-1|TRBV27|.
CASSSIGTEAFF
TGTGCCAGCAGTTCGATCGGGACAGAAGCTTTCTTT
>.|TRBJ1-2|TRBV6-1|.
CASRLQRQYGYTF
TGTGCCAGCAGACTCCAACGGCAATATGGCTACACCTTC
>.|TRBJ2-7|TRBV2|TRBD2
CASKSGVAYEQYF
TGTGCCAGCAAAAGCGGGGTTGCCTACGAGCAGTACTTC
>.|TRBJ2-7|TRBV4-1|.
CASSQFGGQGNEQYF
TGTGCCAGCAGCCAATTTGGAGGGCAGGGCAACGAGCAGTACTTC
>.|TRBJ1-2|TRBV15|.
CATSRDGGGRGYTF
TGTGCCACCAGCAGAGATGGGGGGGGGAGAGGCTACACCTTC
>.|TRBJ2-7|TRBV9|TRBD1
CASSTGQGVYEQYF
TGTGCCAGCAGCACCGGACAGGGGGTCTACGAGCAGTACTTC
>once|TRBJ2-3|TRBV29-1|.
CSASRDSSDTQYF
TGCAGCGCCTCCCGGGACTCGTCAGATACGCAGTATTTT
>.|TRBJ1-1|TRBV5-1|.
CASSEQVAYTEAFF
TGCGCCAGCAGCGAACAGGTTGCGTACACTGAAGCTTTCTTT
>.|TRBJ1-2|TRBV19|.
CASMAVNGYTF
TGTGCCAGTATGGCCGTCAATGGCTACACCTTC
>.|TRBJ2-7|TRBV9|TRBD1
CASSVGQRGSEQYF
TGTGCCAGCAGCGTGGGACAGCGTGGCTCCGAGCAGTACTTC
>.|TRBJ2-7|TRBV2|TRBD1
CASRSRTGGDEQYF
TGTGCCAGCAGGTCAAGGACAGGGGGCGACGAGCAGTACTTC
>.|TRBJ1-2|TRBV5-1|.
CASSLVSGDGYTF
TGCGCCAGCAGCTTGGTGTCAGGGGATGGCTACACCTTC